This entry describes one TCR beta chain. This sample is part of a study of blood T cell repertoires in COVID-19. The J segment lost 3 bases and the V segment lost 5 bases, leaving 10 bases of the junction unmatched. The CDR3 extends over 15 amino acids. Germline V gene sequence: CDR1 SQVTM, CDR2 ANQGSEA. Sequencing used immunoSEQ multiplex PCR; TCRdb keeps in-frame clones, though not all of them. Of 200,000 to 300,000 clones listed, 75% to 85% were seen once; the top ten hold roughly 5.5%. The TCR was taken from a human donor in a cohort sampled during active COVID-19. J is TRBJ2-3 and V is TRBV29-1, with 8 nucleotides matching TRBD1. Source material: peripheral blood. CDR3 loop: CSVLPQGDETDTQYF. DNA of the CDR3: TGCAGCGTTTTACCACAGGGGGACGAAACAGATACGCAGTATTTT.